This T cell receptor (beta chain) was obtained from a study of control samples from healthy donors and cancer patients. The data were produced by immunoSEQ multiplex PCR, yet TCRdb's version contains in-frame clones alone and is incomplete. Among 100,000 or so clones, around 82% were seen once, and the ten largest hold 8.5% to 10%. This clone has only one observation. Input material: blood. This TCR came from a woman in her sixties in good health.

CDR3: CASSRGSNQPQHF. CDR3 sequence (DNA): TGTGCCAGCAGTCGGGGTAGCAATCAGCCCCAGCATTTT. The rearrangement links TRBV27 to TRBJ1-5, with D hard to call. The germline V and J ends were trimmed by 5 bases and 0 bases, with 5 bases remaining between them. This CDR3 has 13 residues. Germline CDR1 MNHEY, CDR2 SMNVEV (reference sequence).